This T cell receptor (beta chain) was identified during a study of blood T cell repertoires in COVID-19. Across the study: Both acute and convalescent COVID-19 samples were obtained from the United States, Italy and Spain.

Study processing details: By means of reference gene primer amplification, nucleated cell counts were estimated. Clones were read by immunoSEQ multiplex PCR, and TCRdb kept only the in-frame ones, dropping some. The V and J calls and clone size come from that table; D and trimming were worked out from the DNA. Of 90,000 or so clones listed, around 72% were seen once; the top ten hold around 15%. CDR1 and CDR2 from the germline V gene are MNHEY and SVGEGT. There are 16 residues in the CDR3. V lost 5 bases and J lost 5, with 19 bases in between. Sequencing was done on a sample of peripheral blood. This TCR was sampled from a woman older than 75 with acute or convalescent COVID-19. The chain uses TRBV6-2 or TRBV6-3 and TRBJ1-5; D perhaps matches TRBD1 (6 bases). CDR3 in DNA: TGTGCCAGCAGTCGCAGCGTCCGGGACAAAGATCAGCCCCAGCATTTT. Translated: CASSRSVRDKDQPQHF.